The count of the clone carrying this TCR beta chain is one. Sequenced by immunoSEQ multiplex PCR; TCRdb stores in-frame clones only, minus some. The sample includes roughly 250,000 clones, 75% to 90% seen only once; the top ten take 3.5% to 5.5%. This specimen belongs to a study of blood T cell repertoires in COVID-19. CDR3 length equals 17 residues. Per the germline V gene, CDR1 is MDHEN and CDR2 is SYDVKM. V lost 6 bases and J lost 0; bases outside the gene matches: 11. Sequencing was done on a sample of PBMCs or T cells enriched from blood (not recorded which). The clonotype was recovered from a young woman who had recovered from COVID-19. This rearrangement joins TRBV28 to TRBJ1-3; 7 bases line up with TRBD1. DNA for the CDR3: TGTGCCAGCAGACCCGCAACGGGACAGAGCTCTGGAAACACCATATATTTT. As protein: CASRPATGQSSGNTIYF.